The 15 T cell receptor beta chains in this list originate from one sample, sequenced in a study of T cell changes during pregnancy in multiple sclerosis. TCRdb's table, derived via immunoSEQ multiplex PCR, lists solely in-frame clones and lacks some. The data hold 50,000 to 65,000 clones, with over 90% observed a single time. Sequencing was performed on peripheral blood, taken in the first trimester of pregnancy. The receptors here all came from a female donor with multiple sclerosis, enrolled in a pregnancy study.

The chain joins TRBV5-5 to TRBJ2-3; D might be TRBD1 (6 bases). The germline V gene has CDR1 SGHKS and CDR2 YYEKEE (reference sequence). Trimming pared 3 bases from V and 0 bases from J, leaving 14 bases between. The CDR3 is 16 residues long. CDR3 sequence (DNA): TGTGCCAGCAGCTACCCCCGAGGGGGTAGCACAGATACGCAGTATTTT. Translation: CASSYPRGGSTDTQYF.

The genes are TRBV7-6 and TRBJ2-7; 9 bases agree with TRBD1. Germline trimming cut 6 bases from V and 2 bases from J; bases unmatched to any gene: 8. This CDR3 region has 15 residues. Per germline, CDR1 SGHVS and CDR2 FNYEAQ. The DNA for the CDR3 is TGTGCCAGCAGTCAAGCCGGGACAGGGACCTACGAGCAGTACTTC. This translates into CASSQAGTGTYEQYF.

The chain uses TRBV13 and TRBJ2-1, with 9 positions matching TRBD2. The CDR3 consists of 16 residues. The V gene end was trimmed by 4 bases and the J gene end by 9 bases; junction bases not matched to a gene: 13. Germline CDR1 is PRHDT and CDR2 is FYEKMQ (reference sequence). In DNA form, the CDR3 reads TGTGCCAGCAGCTCCGTCAGCGGGGGGTCCCTCGGTGAGCAGTTCTTC. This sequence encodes CASSSVSGGSLGEQFF.

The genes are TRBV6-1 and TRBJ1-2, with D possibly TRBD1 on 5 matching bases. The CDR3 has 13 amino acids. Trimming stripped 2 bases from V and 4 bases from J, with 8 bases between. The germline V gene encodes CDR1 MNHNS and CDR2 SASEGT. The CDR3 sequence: CASSEQGSYGYTF. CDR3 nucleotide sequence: TGTGCCAGCAGTGAACAGGGTTCCTATGGCTACACCTTC.

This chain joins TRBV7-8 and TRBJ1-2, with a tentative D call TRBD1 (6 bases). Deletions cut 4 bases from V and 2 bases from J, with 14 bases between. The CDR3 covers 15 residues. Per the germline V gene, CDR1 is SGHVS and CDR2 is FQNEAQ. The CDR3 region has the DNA TGTGCCAGCAGCTCCCTAGCACAGGGAAACTATGGCTACACCTTC. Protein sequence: CASSSLAQGNYGYTF.

The chain's CDR3 is CASSARRAEAFF. The CDR3 DNA sequence: TGTGCCAGCAGCGCCCGAAGAGCTGAAGCTTTCTTT. The rearrangement uses TRBV5-4 and TRBJ1-1; D is unclear. The CDR3 is made up of 12 amino acids. The germline gives CDR1 SGHNT, CDR2 YYREEE (reference sequence). V gave up 4 bases and J gave up 6 bases, with 10 bases separating them. Filled out from reference TRBV5-4 and TRBJ1-1, the complete variable domain reads ETGVTQSPTHLIKTRGQQVTLRCSSQSGHNTVSWYQQALGQGPQFIFQYYREEENGRGNFPPRFSGLQFPNYSSELNVNALELDDSALYLCASSARRAEAFFGQGTRLTVV.

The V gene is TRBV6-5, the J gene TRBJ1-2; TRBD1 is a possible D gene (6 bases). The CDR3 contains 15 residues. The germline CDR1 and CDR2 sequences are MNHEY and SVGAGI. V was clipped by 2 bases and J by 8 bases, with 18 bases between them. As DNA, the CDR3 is TGTGCCAGCAGTTACCGTGACAGGCGAGCGGAGGGCTACACCTTC. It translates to CASSYRDRRAEGYTF.

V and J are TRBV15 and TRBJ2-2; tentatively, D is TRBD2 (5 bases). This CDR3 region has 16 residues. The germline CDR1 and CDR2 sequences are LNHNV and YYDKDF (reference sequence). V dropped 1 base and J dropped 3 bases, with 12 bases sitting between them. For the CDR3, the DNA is TGTGCCACCAGCAGAGTACTTCACGGGGACACCGGGGAGCTGTTTTTT. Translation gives CATSRVLHGDTGELFF.

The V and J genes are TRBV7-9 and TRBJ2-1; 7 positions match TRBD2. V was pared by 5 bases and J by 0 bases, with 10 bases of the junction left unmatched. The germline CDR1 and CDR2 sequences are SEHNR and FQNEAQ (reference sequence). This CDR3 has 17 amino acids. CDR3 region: CASSPHGGGSSYNEQFF. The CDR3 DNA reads TGTGCCAGCAGCCCCCATGGGGGGGGTAGCTCCTACAATGAGCAGTTCTTC.

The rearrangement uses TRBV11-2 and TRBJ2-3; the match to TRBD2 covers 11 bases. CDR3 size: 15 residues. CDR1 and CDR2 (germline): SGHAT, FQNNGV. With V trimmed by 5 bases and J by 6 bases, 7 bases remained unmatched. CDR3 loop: CASSPSGGPQDTQYF. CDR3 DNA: TGTGCCAGCAGCCCTAGCGGGGGGCCTCAGGATACGCAGTATTTT.

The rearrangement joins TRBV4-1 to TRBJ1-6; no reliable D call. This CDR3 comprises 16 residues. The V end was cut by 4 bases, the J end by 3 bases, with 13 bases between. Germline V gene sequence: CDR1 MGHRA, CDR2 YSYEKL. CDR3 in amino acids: CASSLRSPGYNSPLHF. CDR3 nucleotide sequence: TGCGCCAGCAGCCTACGATCCCCGGGCTATAATTCACCCCTCCACTTT.

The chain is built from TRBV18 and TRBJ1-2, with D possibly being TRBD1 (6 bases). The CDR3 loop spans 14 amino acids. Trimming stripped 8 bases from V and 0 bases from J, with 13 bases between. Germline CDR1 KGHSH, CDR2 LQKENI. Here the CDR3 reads CASLEQGSNYGYTF. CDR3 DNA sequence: TGTGCCAGCCTCGAACAGGGATCTAACTATGGCTACACCTTC.

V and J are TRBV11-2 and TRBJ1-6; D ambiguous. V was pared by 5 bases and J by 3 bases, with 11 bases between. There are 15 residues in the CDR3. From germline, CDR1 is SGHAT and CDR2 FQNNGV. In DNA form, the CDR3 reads TGTGCCAGCAGCCCTGACAAGGTCTATAATTCACCCCTCCACTTT. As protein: CASSPDKVYNSPLHF.

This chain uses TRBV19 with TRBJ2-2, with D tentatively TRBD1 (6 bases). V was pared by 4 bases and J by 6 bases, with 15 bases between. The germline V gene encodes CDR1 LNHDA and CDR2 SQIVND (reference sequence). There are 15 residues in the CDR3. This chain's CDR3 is CASSRQGSRAGELFF. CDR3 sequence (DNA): TGTGCCAGTAGTAGGCAGGGGTCCCGGGCCGGGGAGCTGTTTTTT. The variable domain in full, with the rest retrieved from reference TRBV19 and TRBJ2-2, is DGGITQSPKYLFRKEGQNVTLSCEQNLNHDAMYWYRQDPGQGLRLIYYSQIVNDFQKGDIAEGYSVSREKKESFPLTVTSAQKNPTAFYLCASSRQGSRAGELFFGEGSRLTVL.

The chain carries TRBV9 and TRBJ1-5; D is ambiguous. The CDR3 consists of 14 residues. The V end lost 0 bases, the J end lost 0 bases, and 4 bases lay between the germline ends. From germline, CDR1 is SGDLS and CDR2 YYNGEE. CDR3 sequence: CASSVAGSNQPQHF. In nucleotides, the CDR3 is TGTGCCAGCAGCGTAGCGGGTAGCAATCAGCCCCAGCATTTT.